These T cell receptor beta chains were read from a single sample in a study of blood T cell repertoires in COVID-19. The protocol was immunoSEQ multiplex PCR, while the TCRdb copy is restricted to in-frame clones and leaves out a portion. Here the sample spans some 240,000 clones, 85% being singletons. The sequenced sample was peripheral blood. These receptor sequences come from a woman between 65 and 79 years old with COVID-19, enrolled during active disease. The conserved cysteine and the conserved F or W are not part of the CDR3 here. D genes are given only for firm matches.

V gene: TRBV10-3; D gene: -; J gene: TRBJ2-2; CDR3 protein: AHRSGTGELF
V gene: TRBV2; D gene: -; J gene: TRBJ2-2; CDR3 protein: ASSVPPGELF
V gene: TRBV30; D gene: TRBD1; J gene: TRBJ1-3; CDR3 protein: AWSAGQSGNTIY
V gene: TRBV6-2/TRBV6-3; D gene: -; J gene: TRBJ1-1; CDR3 protein: ASSYTGRAEAF
V gene: TRBV2; D gene: -; J gene: TRBJ2-2; CDR3 protein: ASTPLESTGELF
V gene: TRBV11-2; D gene: TRBD2; J gene: TRBJ2-4; CDR3 protein: ASSSTSGNGIQY
V gene: TRBV4-3; D gene: TRBD2; J gene: TRBJ2-1; CDR3 protein: ASSQDRAGGPQNEQF
V gene: TRBV9; D gene: -; J gene: TRBJ2-7; CDR3 protein: ASSSTGTHYEQY
V gene: TRBV6-6; D gene: -; J gene: TRBJ1-1; CDR3 protein: ASSTRPQTGTEAF
V gene: TRBV12-3/TRBV12-4; D gene: -; J gene: TRBJ2-5; CDR3 protein: ATGFGGRETQY
V gene: TRBV19; D gene: -; J gene: TRBJ1-2; CDR3 protein: ASSTQTGSGYT
V gene: TRBV5-8; D gene: -; J gene: TRBJ1-5; CDR3 protein: ASSLLRTSNQPQH
V gene: TRBV7-2; D gene: TRBD1; J gene: TRBJ1-2; CDR3 protein: ASSFRDREWGYT
V gene: TRBV3-1/TRBV3-2; D gene: -; J gene: TRBJ2-3; CDR3 protein: ASSQGHRTDTQY
V gene: TRBV6-2/TRBV6-3; D gene: -; J gene: TRBJ2-2; CDR3 protein: ASSSGRTTKNTGELF
V gene: TRBV11-2; D gene: -; J gene: TRBJ1-1; CDR3 protein: ASSLAVRDTEAF
V gene: TRBV5-4; D gene: TRBD1; J gene: TRBJ2-6; CDR3 protein: ASSPGQGQANVLT
V gene: TRBV20-1; D gene: -; J gene: TRBJ1-2; CDR3 protein: SATVNYGYT
V gene: TRBV14; D gene: -; J gene: TRBJ1-2; CDR3 protein: ASSQGRNYGYT
V gene: TRBV29-1; D gene: -; J gene: TRBJ2-5; CDR3 protein: SVRDRPWETQY
V gene: TRBV7-2; D gene: -; J gene: TRBJ2-5; CDR3 protein: ASSPLGQGTQY
V gene: TRBV27; D gene: TRBD1; J gene: TRBJ1-2; CDR3 protein: ASSTPGQGHGYT
V gene: TRBV18; D gene: -; J gene: TRBJ2-1; CDR3 protein: ASSHLGGANYNEQF
V gene: TRBV18; D gene: TRBD2; J gene: TRBJ2-5; CDR3 protein: ASSPPASGGQETQY
V gene: TRBV9; D gene: -; J gene: TRBJ1-6; CDR3 protein: ASSVRENSPLH
V gene: TRBV19; D gene: TRBD2; J gene: TRBJ2-2; CDR3 protein: ASSIGAKATLLAGGLGELF
V gene: TRBV6-5; D gene: -; J gene: TRBJ1-5; CDR3 protein: ASSYSVGDFNQPQH
V gene: TRBV27; D gene: -; J gene: TRBJ1-1; CDR3 protein: ASSLNSWNTEAF
V gene: TRBV7-9; D gene: TRBD1; J gene: TRBJ2-3; CDR3 protein: ASSSDRAGTDTQY
V gene: TRBV24-1; D gene: TRBD2; J gene: TRBJ2-5; CDR3 protein: ATSDFLTSGEQETQY
V gene: TRBV6-2/TRBV6-3; D gene: -; J gene: TRBJ2-2; CDR3 protein: ASSQGADTGELF
V gene: TRBV7-3; D gene: -; J gene: TRBJ1-2; CDR3 protein: ASSNPARQANGYT
V gene: TRBV18; D gene: TRBD1; J gene: TRBJ2-7; CDR3 protein: ASSPRGQGNEQY
V gene: TRBV5-6; D gene: TRBD1; J gene: TRBJ1-1; CDR3 protein: ASSFSGTGGTEAF
V gene: TRBV27; D gene: -; J gene: TRBJ1-2; CDR3 protein: ASSLSPGLVYGYT
V gene: TRBV29-1; D gene: -; J gene: TRBJ1-2; CDR3 protein: SVEDVDRYGYT
V gene: TRBV4-1; D gene: -; J gene: TRBJ2-5; CDR3 protein: ASSQESRGETQY
V gene: TRBV3-1/TRBV3-2; D gene: TRBD1; J gene: TRBJ2-7; CDR3 protein: ASSLPGQGFSEQY
V gene: TRBV5-1; D gene: TRBD1; J gene: TRBJ1-1; CDR3 protein: ASSIGDREYTEAF
V gene: TRBV27; D gene: TRBD1; J gene: TRBJ1-1; CDR3 protein: ASSFRDRGTEAF
V gene: TRBV5-8; D gene: -; J gene: TRBJ1-2; CDR3 protein: ASSLRGGFAYGYT
V gene: TRBV30; D gene: TRBD2; J gene: TRBJ2-2; CDR3 protein: AWSFFVGGGVGELF
V gene: TRBV6-5; D gene: TRBD1; J gene: TRBJ1-2; CDR3 protein: ASSHEQGYGYT